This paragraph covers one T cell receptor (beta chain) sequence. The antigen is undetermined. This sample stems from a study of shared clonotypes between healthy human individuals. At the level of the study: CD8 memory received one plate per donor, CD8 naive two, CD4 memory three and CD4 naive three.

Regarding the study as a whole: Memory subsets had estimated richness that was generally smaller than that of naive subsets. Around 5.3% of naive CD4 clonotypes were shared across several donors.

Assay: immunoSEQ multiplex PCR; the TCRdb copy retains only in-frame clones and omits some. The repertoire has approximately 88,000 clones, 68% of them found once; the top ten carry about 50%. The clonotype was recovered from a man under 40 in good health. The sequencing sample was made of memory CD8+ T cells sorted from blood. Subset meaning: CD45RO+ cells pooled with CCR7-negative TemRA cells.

In nucleotides, the CDR3 is TGCGCCAGCAGCTTGACGGAGGGGTCGGGCGAAAAACTGTTTTTT. Protein product: CASSLTEGSGEKLFF. The V and J genes are TRBV5-1 and TRBJ1-4; D may be TRBD1 (5 bases). The ends were cut back, 1 base at V and 8 bases at J, with 15 bases in the middle. The CDR3 has 15 amino acids. Germline assignment: CDR1 SGHRS and CDR2 YFSETQ.